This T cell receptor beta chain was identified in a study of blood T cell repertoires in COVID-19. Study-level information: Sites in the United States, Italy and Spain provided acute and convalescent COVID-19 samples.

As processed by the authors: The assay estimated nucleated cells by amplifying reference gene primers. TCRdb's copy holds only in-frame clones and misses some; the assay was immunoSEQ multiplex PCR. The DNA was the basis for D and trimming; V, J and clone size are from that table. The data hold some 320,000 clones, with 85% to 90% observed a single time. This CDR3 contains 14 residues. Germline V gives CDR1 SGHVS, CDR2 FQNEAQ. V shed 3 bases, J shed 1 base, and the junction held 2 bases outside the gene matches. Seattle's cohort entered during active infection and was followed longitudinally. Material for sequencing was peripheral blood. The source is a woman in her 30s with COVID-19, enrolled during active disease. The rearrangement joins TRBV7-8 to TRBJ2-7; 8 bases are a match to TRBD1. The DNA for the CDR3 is TGTGCCAGCAGCTTCGGGACAGGTTCCTACGAGCAGTACTTC. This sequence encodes CASSFGTGSYEQYF.